One and the same sample provided the 17 T cell receptor beta chains below, sequenced in a study of blood T cell repertoires in COVID-19. Method: immunoSEQ multiplex PCR; TCRdb's copy keeps in-frame clones and lacks some. The table has 150,000 to 200,000 clones, approximately 80% seen once. Sequenced input: peripheral blood. These TCRs come from a man aged 45-65 years who had recovered from COVID-19.

The chain uses TRBV3-1 (or the pseudogene TRBV3-2) and TRBJ2-7; TRBD2 might be the D (6 bases). V was pared by 6 bases and J by 0 bases, with 15 bases between. CDR3 length: 15 residues. The germline V gene encodes CDR1 LGHDT and CDR2 YNNKEL (reference sequence). Here the CDR3 reads CASSMEGPSSYEQYF. CDR3 nucleotide sequence: TGTGCCAGCAGTATGGAGGGTCCTAGCTCCTACGAGCAGTACTTC.

The CDR3 spells CASSFKDGEEKLFF. The DNA of the CDR3 is TGTGCCAGCAGCTTCAAAGACGGAGAGGAAAAACTGTTTTTT. V gene TRBV5-4 combines with J gene TRBJ1-4; D remains ambiguous. This CDR3 is 14 amino acids long. The V and J ends lost 2 bases and 8 bases respectively, with 13 bases between them. CDR1 is SGHNT, CDR2 YYREEE, per germline (reference sequence).

Remarks on this clone: Other DNA sequences in the same sample also yield this CDR3. The V call is TRBV18, the J call TRBJ1-6, with TRBD1 matching over 7 bases. CDR3 size: 13 residues. V was clipped by 3 bases and J by 7 bases; unmatched bases: 0. Germline V gives CDR1 KGHSH, CDR2 LQKENI. CDR3 nucleotides: TGTGCCAGCTCACCGGGACAGAATTCACCCCTCCACTTT. Amino acids: CASSPGQNSPLHF.

The chain carries TRBV19 and TRBJ2-2; D gene uncertain. Trimming took off 3 bases at V and 8 bases at J, with 16 bases between the two ends. The CDR3 consists of 15 residues. From germline, CDR1 is LNHDA and CDR2 SQIVND (reference sequence). The chain's CDR3 is CASSIVTDTRGELFF. DNA of the CDR3: TGTGCCAGTAGTATCGTTACCGATACGCGGGGGGAGCTGTTTTTT.

This sequence joins TRBV7-3 and TRBJ2-2, with 8 positions matching TRBD2. V lost 5 bases and J lost 3; bases outside the gene matches: 5. Per the germline V gene, CDR1 is SGHTA and CDR2 is FQGTGA. The CDR3 runs to 15 residues. This CDR3 is CASSPSGSDTGELFF. The DNA for the CDR3 is TGTGCCAGCAGCCCTAGCGGGTCCGACACCGGGGAGCTGTTTTTT.

The chain uses TRBV4-1 and TRBJ2-1; 7 positions agree with TRBD2. With V trimmed by 3 bases and J by 1 base, 6 bases remained unmatched. The germline V gene has CDR1 MGHRA and CDR2 YSYEKL. The CDR3 contains 16 residues. CDR3 protein: CASSQTAGVSYNEQFF. The CDR3 DNA reads as TGCGCCAGCAGCCAGACGGCGGGGGTATCCTACAATGAGCAGTTCTTC.

The V call is TRBV19, the J call TRBJ1-4; the D gene is possibly TRBD1 (5 bases). In germline, CDR1 is LNHDA, CDR2 SQIVND (reference sequence). This CDR3 has 14 residues. Trimming pared 3 bases from V and 7 bases from J, leaving 12 bases between. DNA for the CDR3: TGTGCCAGTAGTATCTCAGGGCGCATTGAAAAACTGTTTTTT. Translated, it gives CASSISGRIEKLFF.

This clone was seen only a few times. This rearrangement joins TRBV6-5 to TRBJ2-7; 9 bases are a match to TRBD1. The junction had 5 bases not matched to a gene; V was cut back by 7 bases and J by 1 base. This CDR3 contains 14 residues. The germline V gene has CDR1 MNHEY and CDR2 SVGAGI. The CDR3: CASTSGTGSYEQYF. The CDR3 DNA is TGTGCCAGCACCTCCGGGACAGGGTCCTACGAGCAGTACTTC.

The V call is TRBV6-2 or TRBV6-3, the J call TRBJ2-2; 10 bases map to TRBD2. Trimming at V came to 2 bases and at J to 0 bases, leaving 3 bases not matched to a gene. Germline loops: CDR1 MNHEY, CDR2 SVGEGT. CDR3 length equals 17 residues. CDR3 region: CASSYELAGSNTGELFF. The CDR3 coding sequence is TGTGCCAGCAGTTACGAACTAGCGGGATCGAACACCGGGGAGCTGTTTTTT.

This clone is a singleton in its sample. V gene TRBV6-4 combines with J gene TRBJ1-2; D remains ambiguous. V was clipped by 7 bases and J by 8 bases, with 23 bases between them. Germline V gene data show CDR1 as MRHNA and CDR2 as SNTAGT. CDR3 length equals 15 residues. The CDR3 nucleotides read TGTGCCAGCACCGACCCCCGCGGGAGCCCTGAGGGCTACACCTTC. Translated: CASTDPRGSPEGYTF.

The rearrangement links TRBV3-1 (or the pseudogene TRBV3-2) to TRBJ2-7, with 7 bases lining up with TRBD1. The CDR3 sequence is 16 residues long. V shed 2 bases and J 7 bases; nucleotides not matched to a gene: 14. From germline, CDR1 is LGHDT and CDR2 YNNKEL (reference sequence). CDR3 sequence: CASSQLPQQGIGEQYF. The CDR3, as DNA: TGTGCCAGCAGCCAACTACCTCAACAGGGGATAGGGGAGCAGTACTTC.

This rearrangement joins TRBV20-1 to TRBJ2-1; 8 bases match TRBD1. CDR1 is DFQATT, CDR2 SNEGSKA, per germline (reference sequence). This CDR3 is built from 11 residues. After removal of 4 bases from V and 9 bases from J, the junction contained 2 bases not matched to a gene. CDR3 protein: CSAKTGVEQFF. The CDR3 coding sequence is TGCAGTGCTAAGACAGGGGTTGAGCAGTTCTTC.

V and J are TRBV19 and TRBJ1-6; 8 positions agree with TRBD1. This CDR3 spans 16 amino acids. Germline V gene lookup returns CDR1 LNHDA and CDR2 SQIVND (reference sequence). V lost 5 bases to trimming and J lost 1 base; unmatched junction nucleotides: 4. CDR3 protein: CASSDDRGSYNSPLHF. DNA for the CDR3: TGTGCCAGTAGTGACGACAGGGGTTCCTATAATTCACCCCTCCACTTT.

The chain combines TRBV10-3 with TRBJ1-1; TRBD1 matches at 7 bases. The CDR3 spans 14 residues. V lost 2 bases, J lost 6 bases, and 6 bases stayed unmatched. Looked up from germline, CDR1 is ENHRY and CDR2 is SYGVKD. DNA of the CDR3: TGTGCCATCAGTGAGGACAGGGCATCCCCTGAAGCTTTCTTT. Protein: CAISEDRASPEAFF.

The V and J genes are TRBV3-1 (or the pseudogene TRBV3-2) and TRBJ2-7, with 9 bases lining up with TRBD1. Germline V gives CDR1 LGHDT, CDR2 YNNKEL (reference sequence). V dropped 8 bases and J dropped 3; count of bases not matched to a gene: 11. This CDR3 has 15 amino acids. The DNA for the CDR3 is TGTGCCAGCGCCGCGGCGACAGGGGGAGACTACGAGCAGTACTTC. It specifies CASAAATGGDYEQYF.

V is TRBV7-2 and J is TRBJ2-7; 10 nucleotides align to TRBD2. The CDR3 runs to 16 residues. CDR1 SGHTA and CDR2 FQGNSA come from the germline V gene. The junction had 9 bases not matched to a gene; V was cut back by 5 bases and J by 2 bases. CDR3 protein: CASSGTTSGHPYEQYF. The CDR3 DNA follows: TGTGCCAGCAGCGGAACGACTAGCGGGCACCCCTACGAGCAGTACTTC. The full variable domain, with the rest looked up from reference TRBV7-2 and TRBJ2-7, is GAGVSQSPSNKVTEKGKDVELRCDPISGHTALYWYRQSLGQGLEFLIYFQGNSAPDKSGLPSDRFSAERTGGSVSTLTIQRTQQEDSAVYLCASSGTTSGHPYEQYFGPGTRLTVT.

The chain uses TRBV28 and TRBJ2-1; 7 bases map to TRBD2. CDR1 and CDR2 (germline): MDHEN, SYDVKM. Unmatched junction bases numbered 9, after V lost 3 bases and J lost 7 bases. There are 15 residues in the CDR3. The CDR3 loop is CASSFSSGGRNEQFF. Written as DNA, the CDR3 is TGTGCCAGCAGTTTTTCTAGCGGAGGGCGTAATGAGCAGTTCTTC.